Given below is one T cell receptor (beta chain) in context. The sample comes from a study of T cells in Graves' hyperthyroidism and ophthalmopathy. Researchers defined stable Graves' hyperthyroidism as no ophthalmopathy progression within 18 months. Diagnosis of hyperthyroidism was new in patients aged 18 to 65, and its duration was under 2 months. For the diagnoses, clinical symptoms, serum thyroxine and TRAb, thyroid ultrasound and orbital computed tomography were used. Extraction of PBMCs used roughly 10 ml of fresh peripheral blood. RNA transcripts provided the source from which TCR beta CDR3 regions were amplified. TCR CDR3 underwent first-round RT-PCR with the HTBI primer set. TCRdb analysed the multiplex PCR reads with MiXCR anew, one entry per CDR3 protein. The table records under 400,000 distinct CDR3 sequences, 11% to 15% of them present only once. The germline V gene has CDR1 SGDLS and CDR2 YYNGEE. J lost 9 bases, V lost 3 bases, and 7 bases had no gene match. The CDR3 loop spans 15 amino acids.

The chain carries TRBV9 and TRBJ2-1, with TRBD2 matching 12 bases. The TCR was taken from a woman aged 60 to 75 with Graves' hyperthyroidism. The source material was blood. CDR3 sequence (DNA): TGTGCCAGCAGCGCCGCCGAGACTAGCGGGAGTGAGCAGTTCTTC. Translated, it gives CASSAAETSGSEQFF.